This is a list of T cell receptor beta chains from one sample in a study of T cells in Graves' hyperthyroidism and ophthalmopathy. One entry per CDR3 protein results from TCRdb running MiXCR on the multiplex PCR reads. Of around 97,000 distinct CDR3 sequences detected, about 45% appear once; the ten largest clones hold approximately 30%. The sequencing sample was made of blood. These receptors were obtained from a man in his forties or fifties with Graves' hyperthyroidism. The CDR3 runs from the conserved cysteine through the conserved F or W. D genes are given only for firm matches.

v_gene	j_gene	d_gene	CDR3aa
TRBV5-6	TRBJ1-1	NA	CASSSGMGGETFF
TRBV20-1	TRBJ1-1	NA	CSAIGPESGRGTGAFF
TRBV7-6	TRBJ2-5	TRBD2	CASSLVPGLAGEETQYF
TRBV6-1	TRBJ2-3	TRBD2	CASSGAGVTDTQYF
TRBV5-1	TRBJ2-1	NA	CASSLERLGPNEQFF
TRBV7-9	TRBJ2-6	TRBD2	CASILSSGTGANVLTF
TRBV4-1	TRBJ2-2	NA	CASSQGWGATNTGELFF
TRBV5-4	TRBJ2-6	NA	CASSLRRANVLTF
TRBV30	TRBJ1-6	TRBD1	CAWEQGLNSPLHF
TRBV20-1	TRBJ1-5	TRBD1	CSAAPGQVINQPQHF
TRBV10-3	TRBJ1-1	NA	CAMGRDDTEAFF
TRBV5-1	TRBJ1-5	NA	CASSWGRGAVWNQPQHF
TRBV7-2	TRBJ2-1	NA	CASSLPTEINEQFF
TRBV11-1	TRBJ1-2	TRBD1	CASSSLGGQGSYGYTF
TRBV6-6	TRBJ2-3	NA	CASSYGFVRGHTDTQYF
TRBV19	TRBJ1-2	NA	CATSLGQNYGYTF
TRBV5-6	TRBJ1-2	NA	CASSFEPGGLDGYTF
TRBV12-3/TRBV12-4	TRBJ1-2	NA	CASSPSRKLDRSYGYTF
TRBV7-9	TRBJ2-7	TRBD1	CASSLGTGGGLNEQYF
TRBV7-2	TRBJ2-3	TRBD2	CASSPLAGGRGTQYF
TRBV19	TRBJ2-7	TRBD2	CASSIRGGDYYEQYF
TRBV6-4	TRBJ1-1	NA	CASSGTKNTEAFF
TRBV7-2	TRBJ1-5	TRBD1	CASSSRQGARLGISNQPQHF
TRBV30	TRBJ1-5	NA	CAWSVSDNQPQHF
TRBV7-9	TRBJ1-1	NA	CASSLIRQGGTEAFF
TRBV7-9	TRBJ1-2	TRBD1	CASSYGQGDGYTF
TRBV7-9	TRBJ2-7	NA	CASSVATAAIYEQYF
TRBV20-1	TRBJ1-2	NA	CSARGHYGYTF
TRBV20-1	TRBJ1-5	NA	CSASGQNRHNQPQHF
TRBV12-3/TRBV12-4	TRBJ1-3	NA	CASGTEQRNTIYF
TRBV4-2	TRBJ2-2	TRBD1	CASSPGQAPLTGELFF
TRBV2	TRBJ2-2	NA	CASSEPGVLFF
TRBV7-7	TRBJ2-5	NA	CASRRGGSEQETQYF
TRBV7-3	TRBJ2-5	NA	CASSPRWGETQCF
TRBV20-1	TRBJ2-5	TRBD2	CSASGRSQETQYF
TRBV20-1	TRBJ1-5	TRBD1	CSAKLRGQYQPQHF
TRBV6-5	TRBJ1-2	NA	CASSKGHGYTF
TRBV2	TRBJ1-4	TRBD1	CASTEDRGGNEKLFF
TRBV7-8	TRBJ2-5	TRBD2	CAGRTSGETQYF
TRBV28	TRBJ2-3	TRBD1	CASSLRQGLKYF
TRBV7-3	TRBJ1-5	TRBD1	CASSQEQGAVGEHF
TRBV2	TRBJ2-7	NA	CASRRVIGYEQYF
TRBV2	TRBJ2-2	NA	CASIPWVAGELFF
TRBV7-6	TRBJ2-3	TRBD2	CASTSLGGVLAGGGTDTQYF
TRBV5-6	TRBJ2-7	TRBD1	CASSLDRGVYEQYF
TRBV2	TRBJ1-1	NA	CASSVYGTNTEAFF
TRBV28	TRBJ2-3	NA	CASSLQLCTDTQYF
TRBV7-2	TRBJ2-1	NA	CASSSSPGWDEQFF